This T cell receptor (beta chain) was identified in a study of T-cell reconstitution after alpha-beta-depleted transplantation in children (dated by TCRdb to the mid-2010s). Background on the whole study: The study quantitatively tracked T-cell immune reconstitution after TCRalphabeta/CD19-depleted allogeneic hematopoietic cell transplantation in children using TCR repertoire profiling. The paper's findings and limits, for the study overall: In some patients, the high TCRbeta diversity seen at day 60 was put down to recipient T cells and intrathymic progenitors that had survived conditioning. About two months after transplant, the apparently early recovery of alphabetaT-cell counts reportedly depended on just several hundred clones that had expanded rapidly and came from non-depleted graft cells. Over subsequent months, a decline in hyperexpanded clone frequencies was noted, and after one year, T-cell counts and TCRbeta diversity were mostly ascribed to newly produced T cells.

The sample's treatment or condition label is to be understood as: allogeneic hematopoietic cell transplantation with graft depleted of TCRalphabeta T cells and CD19 B cells. The transplant recipients were children given TCRalphabeta/CD19-depleted allogeneic hematopoietic cell grafts. Of note for this clonotype: Its antigen has not been determined. No quality values exist for individual bases; no much larger clone is one base distant.

Library preparation was by PCR. Reads for this sample came from an Illumina HiSeq 2500. TCR libraries were prepared with molecular barcoding, using unique molecular identifiers to normalize TCRbeta repertoire quantification. The public reads were reprocessed in TCRdb via fastp at Q25 and MiXCR, keeping in-frame beta chains. CDR3 protein sequences are deduplicated, and each keeps its most common genes and DNA. This sample comprises fewer than 20,000 distinct CDR3 sequences, approximately 4.9% of them detected only once. The ten biggest clones cover about 6.9% of the sample. Material: PBMCs, obtained before TCRalphabeta/CD19-depleted stem cell transplant. The clonotype comes from a boy aged 10-17 years with acute lymphoblastic leukemia, due to receive a stem cell transplant.

The nucleotide sequence reads as follows: TGCGCCAGCAGCCAAGAAACCAGTCATGGCTACACCTTC. Its protein reads: CASSQETSHGYTF. The chain is made from TRBV4-3 and TRBJ1-2; a confident D gene designation cannot be given. The CDR3, from cysteine to phenylalanine, totals 13 residues. Only CDR3 DNA is held: 39 bases, read in frame from base 1. In the germline V gene, CDR1 corresponds to LGHNA and CDR2 to YSLEER. V gives up 0 bases and J gives up 6 bases, and the segment between their germline ends measures 8 bases.